The source of this TCR beta chain is a study of T cells in localized non-small cell lung cancer. CDR1 is SGHTA and CDR2 is FQGNSA in the germline V gene. The CDR3 totals 15 residues. V dropped 1 base and J dropped 1 base, with 10 bases sitting between them. Only in-frame clones appear in the TCRdb table, and some are missing; sequencing was by immunoSEQ multiplex PCR. The profile shows just over 20,000 clones, over 75% of them singletons. The rearrangement uses TRBV7-2 and TRBJ2-5, with a possible D match to TRBD2 (5 bases). This sequence originates from a woman aged 35-70 years with stage II squamous cell lung carcinoma. The sequencing used PBMCs, collected before any cancer treatment. CDR3 nucleotides: TGTGCCAGCAGCTTAGATACGGGGATCCAAGAGACCCAGTACTTC. It encodes CASSLDTGIQETQYF.